What follows describes a single TCR beta chain. The antigen is not known. The record originates from a study of T cell repertoires in cytomegalovirus infection. TCRdb re-called the reads with MiXCR, one entry per CDR3 protein. The sample yields roughly 130,000 distinct CDR3 sequences, approximately 24% seen once. Broader study findings: The ex vivo response showed dominance by HLA-C-restricted CMV-specific TCR beta clonotypes. Frequencies of public TCR beta families were cumulated, and this identified carriers of CMV plus the relevant HLA.

The CDR3 loop spans 14 amino acids. The V end was cut by 5 bases, the J end by 5 bases, with 13 bases between. Looked up from germline, CDR1 is MDHEN and CDR2 is SYDVKM. The sequence was obtained from a human donor in good health (CMV status not recorded). Some clones in this sample may be carry-over from other donors' samples. This chain connects TRBV28 to TRBJ2-1; D might be TRBD2 (5 bases). The sequenced material came from PBMCs, sequenced either directly or after in vitro stimulation (not recorded which). The CDR3 spells CASSLPAEHNEQFF. The DNA of the CDR3 is TGTGCCAGCAGTCTCCCAGCGGAGCACAATGAGCAGTTCTTC.